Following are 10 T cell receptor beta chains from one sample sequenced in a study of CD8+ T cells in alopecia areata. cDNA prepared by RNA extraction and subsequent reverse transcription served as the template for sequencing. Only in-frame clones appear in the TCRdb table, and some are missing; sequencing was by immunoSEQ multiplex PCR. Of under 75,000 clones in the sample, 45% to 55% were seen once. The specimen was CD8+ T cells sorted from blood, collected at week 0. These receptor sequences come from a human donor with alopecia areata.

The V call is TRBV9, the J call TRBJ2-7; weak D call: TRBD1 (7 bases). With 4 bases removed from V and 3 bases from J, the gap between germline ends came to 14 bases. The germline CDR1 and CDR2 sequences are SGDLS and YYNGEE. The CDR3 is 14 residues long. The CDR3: CASSSRDSHYEQYF. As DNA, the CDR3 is TGTGCCAGCAGCTCGCGGGACAGTCACTACGAGCAGTACTTC.

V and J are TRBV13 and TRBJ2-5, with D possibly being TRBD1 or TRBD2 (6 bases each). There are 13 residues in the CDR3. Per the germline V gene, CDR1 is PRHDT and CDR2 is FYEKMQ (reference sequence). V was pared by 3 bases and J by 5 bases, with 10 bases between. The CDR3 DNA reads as TGTGCCAGCAGCTTGGGGGGCACGGAGACCCAGTACTTC. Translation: CASSLGGTETQYF.

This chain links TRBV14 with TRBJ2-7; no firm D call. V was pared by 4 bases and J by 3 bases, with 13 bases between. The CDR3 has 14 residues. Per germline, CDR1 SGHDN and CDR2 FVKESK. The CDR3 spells CASSLPGLLYEQYF. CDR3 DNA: TGTGCCAGCAGCCTTCCCGGGCTCCTCTACGAGCAGTACTTC.

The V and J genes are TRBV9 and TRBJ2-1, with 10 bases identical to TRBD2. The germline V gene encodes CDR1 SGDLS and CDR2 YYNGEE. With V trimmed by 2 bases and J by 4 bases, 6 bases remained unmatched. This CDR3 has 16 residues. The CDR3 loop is CASSVSSGSWYNEQFF. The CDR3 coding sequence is TGTGCCAGCAGCGTTTCTAGCGGGAGTTGGTACAATGAGCAGTTCTTC.

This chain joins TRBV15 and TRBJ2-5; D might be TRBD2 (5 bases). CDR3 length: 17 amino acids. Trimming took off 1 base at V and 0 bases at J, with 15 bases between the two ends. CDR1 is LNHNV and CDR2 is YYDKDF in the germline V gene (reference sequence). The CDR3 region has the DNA TGTGCCACCAGCAGAGTACCGAGGACTTCGTACCAAGAGACCCAGTACTTC. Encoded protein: CATSRVPRTSYQETQYF.

The chain's CDR3 is CASSQIGTVGVDTQYF. As DNA, the CDR3 is TGTGCCAGCAGTCAGATAGGGACGGTGGGTGTAGATACGCAGTATTTT. The gene calls are TRBV27 and TRBJ2-3; D assignment may be TRBD1 or TRBD2 (5 bases each). Germline V lookup: CDR1 MNHEY, CDR2 SMNVEV (reference sequence). Trimming stripped 5 bases from V and 5 bases from J, with 20 bases between. The CDR3 consists of 16 residues.

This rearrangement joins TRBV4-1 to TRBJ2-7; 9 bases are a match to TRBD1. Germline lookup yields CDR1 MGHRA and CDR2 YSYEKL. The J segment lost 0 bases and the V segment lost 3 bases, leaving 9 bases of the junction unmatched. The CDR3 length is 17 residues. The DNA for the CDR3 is TGCGCCAGCAGCCAGTGGGACAGGGTTTCCTCCTCCTACGAGCAGTACTTC. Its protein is CASSQWDRVSSSYEQYF.

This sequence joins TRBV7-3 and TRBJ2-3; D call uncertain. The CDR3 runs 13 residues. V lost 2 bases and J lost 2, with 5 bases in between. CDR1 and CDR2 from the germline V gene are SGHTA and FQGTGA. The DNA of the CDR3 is TGTGCCAGCAGCTTAGAGGTCACAGATACGCAGTATTTT. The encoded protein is CASSLEVTDTQYF.

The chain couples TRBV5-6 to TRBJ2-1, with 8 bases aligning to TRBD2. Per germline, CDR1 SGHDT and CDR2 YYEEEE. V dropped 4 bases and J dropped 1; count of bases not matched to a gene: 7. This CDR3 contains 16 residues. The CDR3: CASSPLAGGSYNEQFF. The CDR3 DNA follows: TGTGCCAGCAGCCCGCTGGCGGGAGGTTCCTACAATGAGCAGTTCTTC.

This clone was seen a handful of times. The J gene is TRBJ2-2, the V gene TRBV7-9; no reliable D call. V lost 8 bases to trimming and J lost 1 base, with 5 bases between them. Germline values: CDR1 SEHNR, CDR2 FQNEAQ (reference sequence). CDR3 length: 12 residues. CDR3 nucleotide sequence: TGTGCCAGCCAGAAGAACACCGGGGAGCTGTTTTTT. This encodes CASQKNTGELFF.